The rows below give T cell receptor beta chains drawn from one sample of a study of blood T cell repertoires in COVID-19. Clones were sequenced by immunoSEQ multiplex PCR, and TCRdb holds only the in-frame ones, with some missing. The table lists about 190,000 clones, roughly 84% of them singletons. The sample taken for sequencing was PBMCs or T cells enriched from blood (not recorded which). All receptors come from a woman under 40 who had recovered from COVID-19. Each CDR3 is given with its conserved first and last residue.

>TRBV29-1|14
CSVGPTRGGTEAFF
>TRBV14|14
CASSQDGKGTEAFF
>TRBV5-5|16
CASSWRWSSYNSPLHF
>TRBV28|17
CASSLRLQALNTGELFF
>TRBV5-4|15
CASSTGGGPNTEAFF
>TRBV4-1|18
CASSQELTRQATSYGYTF
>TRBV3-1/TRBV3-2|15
CASSSRTGIFEKLFF
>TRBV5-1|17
CASSPAGAKSMNTEAFF
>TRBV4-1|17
CASSHSPLGTSPEEQFF
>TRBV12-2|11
CASRSDQPQHF
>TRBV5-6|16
CASSLRLGPGTDTQYF
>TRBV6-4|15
CASSLAGDSYNEQFF
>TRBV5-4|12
CASSRRAHEQFF
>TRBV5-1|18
CASSLQGATFANTGELFF
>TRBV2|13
CASIWTVTYEQYF
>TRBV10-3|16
CAISESSQGARETQYF
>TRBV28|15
CASSLGGVGDTEAFF
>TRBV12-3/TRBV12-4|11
CASSPKETQYF
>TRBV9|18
CASSVGQGGGSPPYEQYF
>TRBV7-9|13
CASSPPLDRGYTF
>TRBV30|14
CAWSVTSGYYEQYF
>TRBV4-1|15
CASSPGSAARYGYTF
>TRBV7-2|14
CASSFGSSGNTIYF
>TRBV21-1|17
CASSKVVLAGSTDTQYF
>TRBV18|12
CASSLDRDEQYF
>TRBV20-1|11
CSAMGNGGYTF
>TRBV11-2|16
CASSPMDRVGYNEQFF
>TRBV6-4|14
CASSEAGGPTEAFF
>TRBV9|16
CASSVAWGGNGSPLHF
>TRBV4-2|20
CASSQVSGSGYQAPGNTIYF
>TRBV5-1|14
CASSFATGEDGYTF
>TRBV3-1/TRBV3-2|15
CASSEIPSGGSGYTF
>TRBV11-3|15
CASRPGDLFTGELFF
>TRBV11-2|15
CASAQAGAIDQPQHF
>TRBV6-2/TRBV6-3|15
CASSSPPGAFNEQFF
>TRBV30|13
CAWSLDREKGYTF
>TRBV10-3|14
CAIKHQLSNTEAFF
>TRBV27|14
CASSLRDTNQPQHF
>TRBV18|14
CASSPGQGTTEAFF
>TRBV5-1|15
CASSLATREGTEAFF
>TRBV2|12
CASKGDGTEAFF
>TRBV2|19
CASSVSGTSGNWGTDTQYF
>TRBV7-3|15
CASSLGQGGTGELFF
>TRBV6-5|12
CASSSKRTEAFF
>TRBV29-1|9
CSVGQEAFF
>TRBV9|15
CASSPRAGLLTEAFF
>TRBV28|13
CASSTRLENEQFF
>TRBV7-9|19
CASSLMIGVLGTGVNEQFF
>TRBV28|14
CASSGTGSHTEAFF
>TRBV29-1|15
CSVGGGRGSGTEAFF
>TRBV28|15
CASRLYRDSNQPQHF
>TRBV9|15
CASSVATSGSETQYF
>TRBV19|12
CASLSGNQPQHF
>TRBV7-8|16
CASSPGQGATNEKLFF
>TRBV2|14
CASSEGTGADTQYF